The 2 T cell receptor beta chains given below trace back to one sample, sequenced in a study of T cell changes during pregnancy in multiple sclerosis. Profiling relied on immunoSEQ multiplex PCR, and the TCRdb table lists in-frame clones only, not all of them. The sample shows some 70,000 clones, approximately 92% of them seen only once. The sequences come from peripheral blood, collected in the second trimester of pregnancy. The source is a female donor in good health, enrolled as a control in a pregnancy study.

The rearrangement links TRBV7-8 to TRBJ1-2, with D hard to call. V was clipped by 2 bases and J by 3 bases, with 10 bases between them. CDR3 length equals 14 residues. The germline CDR1 and CDR2 sequences are SGHVS and FQNEAQ. The CDR3 loop is CASSLSGTDYGYTF. The DNA for the CDR3 is TGTGCCAGCAGCTTATCCGGTACAGACTATGGCTACACCTTC.

This clone has just one count. The chain is built from TRBV29-1 and TRBJ1-1; 9 bases line up with TRBD1. With 7 bases clipped from V and 6 bases from J, the junction kept 9 bases outside the gene matches. Germline CDR1 and CDR2: SQVTM and ANQGSEA. CDR3 length: 13 residues. CDR3 nucleotide sequence: TGCAGCGCCACCGGGACAGGGCTGCCTGAAGCTTTCTTT. As protein: CSATGTGLPEAFF.